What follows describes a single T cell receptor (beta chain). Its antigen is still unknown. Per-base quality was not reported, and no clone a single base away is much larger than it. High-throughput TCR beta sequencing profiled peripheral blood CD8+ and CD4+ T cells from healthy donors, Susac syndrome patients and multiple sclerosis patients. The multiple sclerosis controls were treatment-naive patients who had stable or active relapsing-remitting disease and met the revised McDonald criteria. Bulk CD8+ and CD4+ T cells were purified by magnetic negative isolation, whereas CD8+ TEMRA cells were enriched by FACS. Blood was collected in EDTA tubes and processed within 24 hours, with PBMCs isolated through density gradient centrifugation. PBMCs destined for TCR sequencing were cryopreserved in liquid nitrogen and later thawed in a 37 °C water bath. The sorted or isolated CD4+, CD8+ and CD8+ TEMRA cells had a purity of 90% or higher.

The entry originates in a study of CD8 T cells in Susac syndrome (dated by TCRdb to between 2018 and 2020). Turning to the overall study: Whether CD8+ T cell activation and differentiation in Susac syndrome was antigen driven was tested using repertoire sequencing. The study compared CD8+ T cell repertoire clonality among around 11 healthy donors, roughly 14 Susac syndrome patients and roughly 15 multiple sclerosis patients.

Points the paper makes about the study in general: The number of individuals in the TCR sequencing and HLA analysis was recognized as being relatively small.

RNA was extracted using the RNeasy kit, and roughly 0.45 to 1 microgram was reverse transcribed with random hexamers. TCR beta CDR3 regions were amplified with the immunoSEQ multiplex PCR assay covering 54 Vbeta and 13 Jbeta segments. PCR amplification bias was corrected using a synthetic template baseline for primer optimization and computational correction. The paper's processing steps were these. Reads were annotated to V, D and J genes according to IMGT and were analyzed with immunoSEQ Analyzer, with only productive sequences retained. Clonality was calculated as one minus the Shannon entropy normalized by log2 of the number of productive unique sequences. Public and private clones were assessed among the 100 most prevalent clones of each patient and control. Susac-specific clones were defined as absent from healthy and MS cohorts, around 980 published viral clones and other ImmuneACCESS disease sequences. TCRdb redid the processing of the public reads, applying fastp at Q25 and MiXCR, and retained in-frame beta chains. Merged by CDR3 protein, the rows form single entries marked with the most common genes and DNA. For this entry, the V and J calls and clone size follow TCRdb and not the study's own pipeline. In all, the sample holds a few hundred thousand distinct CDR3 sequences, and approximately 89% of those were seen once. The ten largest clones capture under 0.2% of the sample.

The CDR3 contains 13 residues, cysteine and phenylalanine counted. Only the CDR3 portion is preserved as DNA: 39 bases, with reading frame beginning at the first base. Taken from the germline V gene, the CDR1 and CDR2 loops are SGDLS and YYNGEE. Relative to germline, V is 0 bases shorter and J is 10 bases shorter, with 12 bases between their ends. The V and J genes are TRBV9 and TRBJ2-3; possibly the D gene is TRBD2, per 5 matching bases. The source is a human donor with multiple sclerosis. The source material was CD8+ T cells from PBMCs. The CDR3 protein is CASSVGEGSSQYF. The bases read TGTGCCAGCAGCGTAGGAGAGGGATCGTCGCAGTATTTT.